The clone carrying this T cell receptor beta chain was found a few times. What it recognizes is unknown. Trimming took off 4 bases at V and 6 bases at J, with 19 bases between the two ends. The CDR3 is made up of 15 amino acids. Germline V gene lookup returns CDR1 LGHDT and CDR2 YNNKEL (reference sequence). TCRdb reanalysed the RT-PCR reads using MiXCR and keeps one entry per CDR3 protein. The table has approximately 500,000 distinct CDR3 sequences, 12% to 15% seen once; the top ten hold around 10%. This entry comes from a study of response to subunit inactivated influenza vaccine. Findings and limits, study-wide: The authors offered the suggestion that each seasonal influenza vaccination recruits few new T cells.

The origin of this receptor is a man aged 45-65 years who received an inactivated influenza vaccine. V and J are TRBV3-1 and TRBJ2-7, with D perhaps matching TRBD2 (7 bases). Sequences were derived from PBMCs from blood, sampled 12 days after vaccination. CDR3 sequence: CASSLRTGGGSEQYF. Written as DNA, the CDR3 is TGTGCCAGCAGCCTCCGAACGGGGGGCGGGTCCGAGCAGTACTTC.